Following are 30 T cell receptor beta chains from one sample sequenced in a study of shared clonotypes between healthy human individuals. Here immunoSEQ multiplex PCR was the method, and the copy in TCRdb shows in-frame clones only, minus some. The table shows over 400,000 clones, with around 96% occurring only once. The sample consisted of naive CD4+ T cells sorted from blood. Subset: CD45RA+ positively selected. These receptors were collected from a woman younger than 45 in good health.

This clone has a single count. The chain recombines TRBV6-1 with TRBJ1-1; D is uncertain. The CDR3 length is 12 residues. Germline V gives CDR1 MNHNS, CDR2 SASEGT. V dropped 8 bases and J dropped 2 bases, with 9 bases sitting between them. The CDR3 sequence is CASVPVNTEAFF. The CDR3 DNA is TGTGCCAGCGTACCAGTTAACACTGAAGCTTTCTTT.

The chain is built from TRBV10-1 and TRBJ2-7; D remains unclear. Trimming removed 5 bases from V and 0 bases from J, with 11 bases in between. CDR1 is WNHNN and CDR2 is SYGVQD in the germline V gene (reference sequence). The CDR3 is made up of 14 amino acids. CDR3 in DNA: TGCGCCAGCAGTAAAGACTGGAGCTCCTACGAGCAGTACTTC. Residues: CASSKDWSSYEQYF.

V is TRBV2 and J is TRBJ1-6; no clear D gene. The ends were cut back, 8 bases at V and 7 bases at J, with 18 bases in the middle. CDR1 and CDR2 from the germline V gene are SNHLY and FYNNEI. The CDR3 runs to 15 residues. The CDR3 region is CASSGSGGSNSPLHF. In nucleotides, the CDR3 is TGTGCCAGCTCCGGGTCGGGTGGGTCGAATTCACCCCTCCACTTT.

The genes are TRBV6-6 and TRBJ1-3; tentative D call: TRBD1 (5 bases). V was clipped by 6 bases and J by 5 bases, with 14 bases between them. Germline V CDR1 and CDR2: MNHNY, SVGAGI (reference sequence). The CDR3 has 14 amino acids. Written as DNA, the CDR3 is TGTGCCAGCAGCCACCGGGACCCCAGAAACACCATATATTTT. This sequence encodes CASSHRDPRNTIYF.

The chain uses TRBV5-4 and TRBJ2-3; TRBD1 matches at 9 bases. This CDR3 is 14 amino acids long. The junction had 3 bases not matched to a gene; V was cut back by 4 bases and J by 3 bases. Germline assignment: CDR1 SGHNT and CDR2 YYREEE (reference sequence). The CDR3 here is CASSVGQGTDTQYF. The CDR3 DNA reads as TGTGCCAGCAGCGTAGGACAGGGGACAGATACGCAGTATTTT.

This chain links TRBV4-1 with TRBJ2-3, with 10 bases fitting TRBD2. Germline CDR1 and CDR2: MGHRA and YSYEKL. V lost 1 base to trimming and J lost 3 bases; unmatched junction nucleotides: 13. This CDR3 region has 19 residues. As DNA, the CDR3 is TGCGCCAGCAGCCAAGTGGCGCTAGCGGGAGAGTTGGAAACAGATACGCAGTATTTT. Translation gives CASSQVALAGELETDTQYF.

This chain connects TRBV27 to TRBJ2-7; TRBD2 agrees at 7 bases. This CDR3 is 14 amino acids long. The germline CDR1 and CDR2 sequences are MNHEY and SMNVEV (reference sequence). V lost 3 bases and J lost 6; bases outside the gene matches: 8. CDR3 in amino acids: CASSFAGENSEQYF. The CDR3 coding sequence is TGTGCCAGCAGTTTCGCGGGAGAAAACTCCGAGCAGTACTTC.

This sequence joins TRBV15 and TRBJ2-4; D possibly corresponds to TRBD1 (5 bases). Germline lookup yields CDR1 LNHNV and CDR2 YYDKDF (reference sequence). The CDR3 runs to 17 residues. Trimming stripped 0 bases from V and 3 bases from J, with 15 bases between. The CDR3 region has the DNA TGTGCCACCAGCAGAGATATTCAGGGTTTTGGCAAAAACATTCAGTACTTC. Amino acid sequence: CATSRDIQGFGKNIQYF.

The J gene is TRBJ2-7, the V gene TRBV27; D is uncertain. The CDR3 loop spans 15 amino acids. The V gene lost 2 bases and the J gene lost 6 bases, with 17 bases spanning the gap. CDR1 is MNHEY and CDR2 is SMNVEV in the germline V gene (reference sequence). The CDR3 sequence is CASSLPPTLIAEQYF. The CDR3 bases are TGTGCCAGCAGTTTACCCCCCACACTAATCGCCGAGCAGTACTTC.

This sequence joins TRBV6-5 and TRBJ1-5, with TRBD1 matching over 7 bases. The V gene end was trimmed by 5 bases and the J gene end by 6 bases; junction bases not matched to a gene: 7. This CDR3 has 14 amino acids. The germline CDR1 and CDR2 sequences are MNHEY and SVGAGI. CDR3 coding DNA: TGTGCCAGCAGTCGCAACAGGGGCGTTCAGCCCCAGCATTTT. Its protein product is CASSRNRGVQPQHF.

The chain joins TRBV7-9 to TRBJ2-7; 7 bases align to TRBD1. Germline CDR1 SEHNR, CDR2 FQNEAQ (reference sequence). The trim removed 4 bases at V and 6 bases at J, leaving 6 bases unmatched. The CDR3 loop spans 13 amino acids. The chain's CDR3 is CASSSRTGSEQYF. In nucleotides, the CDR3 is TGTGCCAGCAGCTCCCGGACAGGATCCGAGCAGTACTTC.

This chain uses TRBV6-1 with TRBJ1-3, with D perhaps TRBD1 (6 bases). V lost 8 bases and J lost 3, with 14 bases in between. Per the germline V gene, CDR1 is MNHNS and CDR2 is SASEGT. The CDR3 has 14 amino acids. This CDR3 reads CASHWEGGGNTIYF. CDR3 DNA sequence: TGTGCCAGCCACTGGGAGGGGGGTGGAAACACCATATATTTT.

This sequence joins TRBV28 and TRBJ2-2; the D gene could be TRBD1 or TRBD2 (5 bases each). The V and J ends lost 3 bases and 6 bases respectively, with 8 bases between them. This CDR3 contains 13 residues. Germline V gene sequence: CDR1 MDHEN, CDR2 SYDVKM. DNA for the CDR3: TGTGCCAGCAGTTTGAGGGGCGCCGGGGAGCTGTTTTTT. Protein product: CASSLRGAGELFF.

The CDR3 loop is CASSPEGTFGQPQHF. DNA of the CDR3: TGTGCCAGCAGCCCAGAGGGGACTTTCGGCCAGCCCCAGCATTTT. The genes are TRBV27 and TRBJ1-5; a possible D gene is TRBD1 (5 bases). Per the germline V gene, CDR1 is MNHEY and CDR2 is SMNVEV (reference sequence). Trimming removed 6 bases at V and 7 bases at J, with 19 bases between. The CDR3 sequence is 15 residues long.

This chain links TRBV7-7 with TRBJ2-5; no clear D. The V gene's germline CDR1 is SSHAT and CDR2 FNYEAQ (reference sequence). The CDR3 covers 15 residues. Trimming cost V 5 bases and J 4 bases, with 17 bases left between them. The CDR3 DNA follows: TGTGCCAGCAGCCACACCGGAAGCGATCTAGAGACCCAGTACTTC. Translated: CASSHTGSDLETQYF.

J is TRBJ2-1 and V is TRBV11-2, with unresolved D. This CDR3 is 11 amino acids long. V gave up 5 bases and J gave up 7 bases, with 6 bases separating them. Germline values: CDR1 SGHAT, CDR2 FQNNGV. CDR3 DNA sequence: TGTGCCAGCAGCCAAGTAAATGAGCAGTTCTTC. Translated: CASSQVNEQFF.

CDR3 sequence reads: CASSEGQAGYEQYF. The CDR3 region has the DNA TGTGCCAGCAGTGAAGGGCAGGCCGGGTACGAGCAGTACTTC. This chain joins TRBV6-1 and TRBJ2-7, with unresolved D. V was shortened by 1 base and J by 4 bases, with 11 bases between the two germline ends. There are 14 residues in the CDR3. Germline V gene data show CDR1 as MNHNS and CDR2 as SASEGT.

The chain is built from TRBV5-1 and TRBJ2-7, with D maybe TRBD2 (5 bases). There are 14 residues in the CDR3. Trimming cost V 4 bases and J 4 bases, with 15 bases left between them. CDR1 and CDR2 from the germline V gene are SGHRS and YFSETQ. The CDR3 coding sequence is TGCGCCAGCAGCGTGGGCACTAGGATATACGAGCAGTACTTC. This encodes CASSVGTRIYEQYF. The full variable domain, with the rest looked up from reference TRBV5-1 and TRBJ2-7, is KAGVTQTPRYLIKTRGQQVTLSCSPISGHRSVSWYQQTPGQGLQFLFEYFSETQRNKGNFPGRFSGRQFSNSRSEMNVSTLELGDSALYLCASSVGTRIYEQYFGPGTRLTVT.

The chain couples TRBV19 to TRBJ2-7; TRBD2 matches 12 bases. This CDR3 has 17 residues. Germline V CDR1 and CDR2: LNHDA, SQIVND (reference sequence). Trimming removed 5 bases from V and 4 bases from J; junction bases left unmatched: 12. Here the CDR3 DNA reads TGTGCCAGTAGTGTACGGTCCCTAGCGGGAGGGCCTTACGAGCAGTACTTC. Translation gives CASSVRSLAGGPYEQYF.

The V and J genes are TRBV5-1 and TRBJ2-3, with TRBD2 matching over 7 bases. V lost 4 bases and J lost 0; bases outside the gene matches: 5. Per germline, CDR1 SGHRS and CDR2 YFSETQ. The CDR3 has 15 residues. CDR3 sequence: CASSRIGGSTDTQYF. The DNA for the CDR3 is TGCGCCAGCAGCCGGATCGGGGGGAGCACAGATACGCAGTATTTT.

The genes are TRBV2 and TRBJ2-2; maybe TRBD1 (5 bases). The length of the CDR3 is 14 residues. V lost 7 bases, J lost 0 bases, and 9 bases lay in between. The germline gives CDR1 SNHLY, CDR2 FYNNEI. As DNA, the CDR3 is TGTGCCAGCAACCAGGGAACGAACACCGGGGAGCTGTTTTTT. Its protein product is CASNQGTNTGELFF.

This rearrangement joins TRBV28 to TRBJ2-5, with 11 bases fitting TRBD1. Germline values: CDR1 MDHEN, CDR2 SYDVKM. The CDR3 contains 14 residues. V lost 4 bases, J lost 4 bases, and 2 bases stayed unmatched. The CDR3 DNA reads as TGTGCCAGCAGTTCGGGACAGGGGGGAGAGACCCAGTACTTC. Translated, it gives CASSSGQGGETQYF.

The genes are TRBV5-1 and TRBJ2-1, with 11 bases aligning to TRBD2. The CDR3 covers 15 residues. After removal of 7 bases from V and 4 bases from J, the junction contained 7 bases not matched to a gene. Germline CDR1 and CDR2: SGHRS and YFSETQ. CDR3 amino acids: CASGIAGGPYNEQFF. The CDR3 DNA sequence: TGCGCCAGCGGGATAGCGGGAGGGCCTTACAATGAGCAGTTCTTC. Filled out from reference TRBV5-1 and TRBJ2-1, the complete variable domain reads KAGVTQTPRYLIKTRGQQVTLSCSPISGHRSVSWYQQTPGQGLQFLFEYFSETQRNKGNFPGRFSGRQFSNSRSEMNVSTLELGDSALYLCASGIAGGPYNEQFFGPGTRLTVL.

This rearrangement joins TRBV20-1 to TRBJ2-7, with D hard to call. Trimming stripped 5 bases from V and 0 bases from J, with 5 bases between. Germline V gene sequence: CDR1 DFQATT, CDR2 SNEGSKA (reference sequence). CDR3 size: 11 residues. This CDR3 is CSAPVSYEQYF. The CDR3 DNA is TGCAGTGCTCCCGTCTCCTACGAGCAGTACTTC.

The chain joins TRBV5-1 to TRBJ2-5, with a tentative D call TRBD1 (6 bases). The CDR3 has 14 amino acids. Germline V gives CDR1 SGHRS, CDR2 YFSETQ. The V end lost 4 bases, the J end lost 5 bases, and 15 bases lay between the germline ends. This chain's CDR3 is CASSARDIRETQYF. As DNA, the CDR3 is TGCGCCAGCAGCGCCCGGGACATCCGGGAGACCCAGTACTTC.

This chain links TRBV28 with TRBJ2-7; 8 nucleotides align to TRBD2. The CDR3 loop spans 15 amino acids. Germline CDR1 is MDHEN and CDR2 is SYDVKM. V shed 4 bases, J shed 3 bases, and the junction held 8 bases outside the gene matches. The CDR3 sequence is CASSSPGRGLYEQYF. The CDR3 DNA reads TGTGCCAGCAGTTCGCCCGGGAGGGGACTCTACGAGCAGTACTTC.

This rearrangement joins TRBV4-1 to TRBJ1-3; a weak D match, TRBD1 (5 bases). Between the trimmed V and J ends, which lost 2 bases and 0 bases, there was a span of 11 bases. Germline-derived CDR1 and CDR2 are MGHRA and YSYEKL. The CDR3 runs 16 residues. Here the CDR3 DNA reads TGCGCCAGCAGCCAATGGAGACAGAGCTCTGGAAACACCATATATTTT. Amino acid sequence: CASSQWRQSSGNTIYF.

The rearrangement joins TRBV7-8 to TRBJ2-2; possibly TRBD1 for D (6 bases). The CDR3 consists of 15 residues. From germline, CDR1 is SGHVS and CDR2 FQNEAQ. V lost 1 base, J lost 6 bases, and 12 bases lay in between. The CDR3 DNA reads TGTGCCAGCAGCTTAGTACAGGGCTGGGCCGGGGAGCTGTTTTTT. Translating it yields CASSLVQGWAGELFF.

The V call is TRBV15, the J call TRBJ2-7, with D uncertain. V lost 0 bases and J lost 2, with 8 bases in between. Germline CDR1 reads LNHNV; CDR2 reads YYDKDF (reference sequence). The CDR3 is made up of 14 amino acids. The CDR3 sequence is CATSRERPPYEQYF. In DNA, the CDR3 is TGTGCCACCAGCAGAGAACGGCCCCCCTACGAGCAGTACTTC.

CDR3 sequence reads: CASSHLYWGKSTDTQYF. CDR3 coding DNA: TGCGCCAGCAGCCACCTATATTGGGGGAAGAGCACAGATACGCAGTATTTT. V gene TRBV4-1 combines with J gene TRBJ2-3; possibly TRBD1 or TRBD2 for D (5 bases each). V lost 3 bases to trimming and J lost 0 bases, with 16 bases between them. The CDR3 totals 17 residues. Germline V CDR1 and CDR2: MGHRA, YSYEKL.